Listed here is a single TCR beta chain. Its specificity is not known. These data are taken from a study of OX40 agonist ivuxolimab in advanced cancers. For the study at large: Partial responses, seen in three patients, involved one hepatocellular carcinoma and two cutaneous melanomas.

Study-wide points: Among patients with partial responses at 0.1-3.0 mg/kg, clonal expansion was among the lowest. What antigens the expanded peripheral T cells recognized was never established.

Trimming at V came to 5 bases and at J to 2 bases, leaving 10 bases not matched to a gene. Germline V gives CDR1 LNHDA, CDR2 SQIVND (reference sequence). The CDR3 is made up of 16 amino acids. Profiling relied on immunoSEQ multiplex PCR, and the TCRdb table lists in-frame clones only, not all of them. The table lists about 80,000 clones, 90% of them singletons. The gene calls are TRBV19 and TRBJ1-1; 8 bases align to TRBD1. The clonotype originates from an adult with an advanced solid tumor such as melanoma, head and neck, liver or kidney cancer. Here the sequenced sample was CD4+ or CD8+ T cells sorted from blood, taken in a trial of the OX40 agonist ivuxolimab. The CDR3 DNA sequence: TGTGCCAGTAGTCCCCCCCGGACAGGGCTCAACACTGAAGCTTTCTTT. It is translated as CASSPPRTGLNTEAFF.